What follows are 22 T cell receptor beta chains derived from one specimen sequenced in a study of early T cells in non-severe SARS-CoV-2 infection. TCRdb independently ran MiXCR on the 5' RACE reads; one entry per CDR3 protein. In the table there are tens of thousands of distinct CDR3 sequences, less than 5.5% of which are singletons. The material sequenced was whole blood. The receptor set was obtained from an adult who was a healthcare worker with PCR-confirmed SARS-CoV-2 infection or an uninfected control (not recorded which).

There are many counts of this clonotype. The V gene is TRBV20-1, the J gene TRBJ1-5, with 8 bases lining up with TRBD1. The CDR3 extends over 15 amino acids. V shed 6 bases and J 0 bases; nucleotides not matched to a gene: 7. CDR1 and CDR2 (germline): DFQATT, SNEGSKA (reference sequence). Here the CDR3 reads CSAMDRVGSNQPQHF. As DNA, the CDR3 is TGCAGTGCCATGGACAGGGTGGGTAGCAATCAGCCCCAGCATTTT.

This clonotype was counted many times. Here the CDR3 reads CASSPRDRGVEKLFF. CDR3 DNA: TGTGCCAGCAGCCCCCGGGACAGGGGGGTTGAAAAACTGTTTTTT. The rearrangement joins TRBV4-2 to TRBJ1-4, with 11 bases matching TRBD1. The CDR3 is 15 residues long. Unmatched junction bases numbered 5, after V lost 4 bases and J lost 7 bases. Germline CDR1 reads LGHNA; CDR2 reads YNFKEQ.

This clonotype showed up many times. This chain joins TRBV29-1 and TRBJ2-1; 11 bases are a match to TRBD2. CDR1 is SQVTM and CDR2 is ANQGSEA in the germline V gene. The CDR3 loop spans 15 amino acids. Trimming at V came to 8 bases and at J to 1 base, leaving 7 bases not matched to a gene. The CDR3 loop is CSSRTSGLSYNEQFF. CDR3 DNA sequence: TGCAGCTCTCGGACTAGCGGGTTGTCCTACAATGAGCAGTTCTTC.

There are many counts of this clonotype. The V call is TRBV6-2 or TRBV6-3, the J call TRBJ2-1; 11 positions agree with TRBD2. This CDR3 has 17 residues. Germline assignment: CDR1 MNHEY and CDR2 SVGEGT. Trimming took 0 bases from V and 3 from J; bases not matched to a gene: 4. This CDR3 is CASSYSPTSGVYNEQFF. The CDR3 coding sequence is TGTGCCAGCAGTTACTCCCCGACTAGCGGGGTCTACAATGAGCAGTTCTTC.

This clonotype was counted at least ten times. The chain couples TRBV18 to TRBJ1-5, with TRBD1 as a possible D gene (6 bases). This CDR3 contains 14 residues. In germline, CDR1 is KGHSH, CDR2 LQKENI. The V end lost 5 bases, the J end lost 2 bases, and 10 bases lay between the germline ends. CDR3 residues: CASSTQGGNQPQHF. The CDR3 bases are TGTGCCAGCTCAACACAGGGAGGCAATCAGCCCCAGCATTTT.

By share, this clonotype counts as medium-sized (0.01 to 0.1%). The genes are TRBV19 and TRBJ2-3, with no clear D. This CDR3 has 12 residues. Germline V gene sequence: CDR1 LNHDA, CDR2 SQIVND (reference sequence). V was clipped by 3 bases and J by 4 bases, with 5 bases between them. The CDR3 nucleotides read TGTGCCAGTAGTATTAGGGCAGATACGCAGTATTTT. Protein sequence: CASSIRADTQYF.

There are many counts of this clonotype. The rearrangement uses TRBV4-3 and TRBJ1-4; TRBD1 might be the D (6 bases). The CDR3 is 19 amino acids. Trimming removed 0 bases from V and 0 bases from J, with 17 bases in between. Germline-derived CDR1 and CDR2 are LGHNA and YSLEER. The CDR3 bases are TGCGCCAGCAGCCAAGATCGCGCGGGGGGGGCTGCAACTAATGAAAAACTGTTTTTT. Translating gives CASSQDRAGGAATNEKLFF.

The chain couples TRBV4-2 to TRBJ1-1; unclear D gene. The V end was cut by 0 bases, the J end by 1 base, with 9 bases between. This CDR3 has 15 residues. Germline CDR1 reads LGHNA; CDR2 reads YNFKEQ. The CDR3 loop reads CASSQEIQWNTEAFF. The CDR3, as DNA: TGTGCCAGCAGCCAAGAAATACAGTGGAACACTGAAGCTTTCTTT.

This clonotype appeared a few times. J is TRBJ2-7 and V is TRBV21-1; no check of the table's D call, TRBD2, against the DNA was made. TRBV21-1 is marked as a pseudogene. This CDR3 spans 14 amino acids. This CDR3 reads CASSNPGLPYEQYF. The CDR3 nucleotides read TGTGCCAGCAGCAACCCGGGACTACCCTACGAGCAGTACTTC.

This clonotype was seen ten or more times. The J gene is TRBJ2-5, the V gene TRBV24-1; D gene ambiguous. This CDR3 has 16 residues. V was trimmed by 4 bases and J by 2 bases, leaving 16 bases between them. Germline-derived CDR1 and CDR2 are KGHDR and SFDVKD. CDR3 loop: CATSETERKPQETQYF. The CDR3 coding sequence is TGTGCCACCAGTGAAACAGAAAGGAAGCCACAAGAGACCCAGTACTTC.

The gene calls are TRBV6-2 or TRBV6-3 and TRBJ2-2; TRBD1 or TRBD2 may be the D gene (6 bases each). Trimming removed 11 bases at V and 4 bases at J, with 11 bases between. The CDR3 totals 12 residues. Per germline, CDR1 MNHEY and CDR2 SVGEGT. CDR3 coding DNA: TGTGCCGGAGGGACAAGCACCGGGGAGCTGTTTTTT. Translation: CAGGTSTGELFF.

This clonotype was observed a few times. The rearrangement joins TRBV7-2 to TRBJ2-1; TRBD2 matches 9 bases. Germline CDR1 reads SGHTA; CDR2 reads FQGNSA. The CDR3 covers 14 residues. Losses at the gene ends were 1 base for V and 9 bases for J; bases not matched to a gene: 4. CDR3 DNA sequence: TGTGCCAGCAGCTTAGAACTAGCGGGCACTGAGCAGTTCTTC. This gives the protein CASSLELAGTEQFF.

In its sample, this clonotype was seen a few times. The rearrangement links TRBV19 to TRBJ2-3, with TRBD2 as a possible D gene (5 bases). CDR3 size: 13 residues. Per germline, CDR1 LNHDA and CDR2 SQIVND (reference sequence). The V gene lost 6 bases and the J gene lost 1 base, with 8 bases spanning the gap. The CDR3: CASRLAGTDTQYF. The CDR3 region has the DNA TGTGCCAGTAGGCTAGCAGGCACAGATACGCAGTATTTT.

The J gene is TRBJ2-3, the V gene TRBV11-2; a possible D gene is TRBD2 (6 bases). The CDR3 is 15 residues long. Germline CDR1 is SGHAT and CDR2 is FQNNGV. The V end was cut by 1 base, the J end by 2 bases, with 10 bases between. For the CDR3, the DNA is TGTGCCAGCAGCTTAGGAGCGGGCCTCACAGATACGCAGTATTTT. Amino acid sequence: CASSLGAGLTDTQYF.

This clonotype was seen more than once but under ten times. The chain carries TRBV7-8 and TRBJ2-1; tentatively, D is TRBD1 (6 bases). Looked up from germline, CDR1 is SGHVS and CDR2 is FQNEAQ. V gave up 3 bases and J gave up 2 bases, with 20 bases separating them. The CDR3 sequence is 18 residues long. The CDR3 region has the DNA TGTGCCAGCAGCTTCTACAGGGATCGGAGTTTGACCTACAATGAGCAGTTCTTC. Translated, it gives CASSFYRDRSLTYNEQFF.

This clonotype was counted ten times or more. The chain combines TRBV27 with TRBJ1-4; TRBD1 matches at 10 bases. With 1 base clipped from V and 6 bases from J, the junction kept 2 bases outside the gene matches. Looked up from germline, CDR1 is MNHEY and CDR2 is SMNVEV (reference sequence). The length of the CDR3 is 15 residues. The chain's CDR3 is CASSLYGQGDEKLFF. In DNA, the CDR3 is TGTGCCAGCAGTTTATATGGACAGGGGGATGAAAAACTGTTTTTT.

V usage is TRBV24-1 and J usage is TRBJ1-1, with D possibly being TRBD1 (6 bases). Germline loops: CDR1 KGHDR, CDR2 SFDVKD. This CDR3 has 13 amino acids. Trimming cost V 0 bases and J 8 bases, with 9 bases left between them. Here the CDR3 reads CATSDLQDREAFF. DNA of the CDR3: TGTGCCACCAGTGATTTGCAGGACAGAGAAGCTTTCTTT.

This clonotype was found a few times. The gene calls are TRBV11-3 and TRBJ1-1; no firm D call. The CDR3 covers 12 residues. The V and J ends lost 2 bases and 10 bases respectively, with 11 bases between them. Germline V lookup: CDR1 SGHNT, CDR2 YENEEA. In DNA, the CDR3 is TGTGCCAGCAGCTTATGGGGTTTTACAGCTTTCTTT. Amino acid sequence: CASSLWGFTAFF.

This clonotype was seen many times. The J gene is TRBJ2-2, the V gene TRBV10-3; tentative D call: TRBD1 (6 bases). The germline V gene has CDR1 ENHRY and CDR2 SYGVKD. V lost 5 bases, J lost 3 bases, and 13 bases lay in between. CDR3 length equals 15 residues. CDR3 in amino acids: CAISPQGAHTGELFF. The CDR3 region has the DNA TGTGCCATCAGTCCACAGGGTGCTCACACCGGGGAGCTGTTTTTT.

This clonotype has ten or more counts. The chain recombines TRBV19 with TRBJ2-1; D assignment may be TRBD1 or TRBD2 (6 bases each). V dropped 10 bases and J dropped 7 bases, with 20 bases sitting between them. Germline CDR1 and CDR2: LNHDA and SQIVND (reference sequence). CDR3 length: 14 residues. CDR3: CATNPRGRGNEQFF. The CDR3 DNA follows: TGTGCCACCAACCCCAGGGGCCGGGGGAATGAGCAGTTCTTC.

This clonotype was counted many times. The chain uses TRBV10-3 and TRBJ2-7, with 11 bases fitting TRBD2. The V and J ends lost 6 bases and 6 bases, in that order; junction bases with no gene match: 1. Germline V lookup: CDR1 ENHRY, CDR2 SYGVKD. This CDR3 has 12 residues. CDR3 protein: CAISGTSGEQYF. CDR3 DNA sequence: TGTGCCATCAGCGGGACTAGCGGCGAGCAGTACTTC.

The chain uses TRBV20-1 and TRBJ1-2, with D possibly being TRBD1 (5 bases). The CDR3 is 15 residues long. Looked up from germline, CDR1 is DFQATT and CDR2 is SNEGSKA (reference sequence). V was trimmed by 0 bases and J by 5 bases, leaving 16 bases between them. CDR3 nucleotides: TGCAGTGCTAGAGACCGCAAGGGGTTTGGGTATGGCTACACCTTC. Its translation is CSARDRKGFGYGYTF.